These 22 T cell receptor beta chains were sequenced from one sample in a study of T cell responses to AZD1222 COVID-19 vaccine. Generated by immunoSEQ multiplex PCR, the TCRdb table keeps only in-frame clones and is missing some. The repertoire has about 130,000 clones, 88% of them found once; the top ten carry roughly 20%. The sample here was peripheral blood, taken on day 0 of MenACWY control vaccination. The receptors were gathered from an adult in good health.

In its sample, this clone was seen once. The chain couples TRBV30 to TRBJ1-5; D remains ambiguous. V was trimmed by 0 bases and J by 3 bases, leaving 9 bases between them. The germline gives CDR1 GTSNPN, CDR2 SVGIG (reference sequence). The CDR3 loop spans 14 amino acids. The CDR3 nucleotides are TGTGCCTGGAGTGTTCACAGCCCCAATCAGCCCCAGCATTTT. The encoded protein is CAWSVHSPNQPQHF.

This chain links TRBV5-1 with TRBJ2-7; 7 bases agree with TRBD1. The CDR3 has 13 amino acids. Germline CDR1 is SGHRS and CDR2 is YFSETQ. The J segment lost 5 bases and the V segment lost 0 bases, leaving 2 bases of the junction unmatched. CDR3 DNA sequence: TGCGCCAGCAGCTTGGATAGGGGGCACGAGCAGTACTTC. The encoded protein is CASSLDRGHEQYF.

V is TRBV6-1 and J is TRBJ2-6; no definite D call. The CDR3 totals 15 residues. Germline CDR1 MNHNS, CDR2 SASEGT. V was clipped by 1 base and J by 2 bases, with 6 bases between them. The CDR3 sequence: CASSEVDTGANVLTF. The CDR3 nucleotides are TGTGCCAGCAGTGAAGTGGATACTGGGGCCAACGTCCTGACTTTC.

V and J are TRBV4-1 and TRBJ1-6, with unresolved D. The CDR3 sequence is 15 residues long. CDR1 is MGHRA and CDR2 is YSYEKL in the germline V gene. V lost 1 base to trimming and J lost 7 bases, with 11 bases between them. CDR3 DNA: TGCGCCAGCAGCCAAGTGGCTAGGGAGAATTCACCCCTCCACTTT. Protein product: CASSQVARENSPLHF.

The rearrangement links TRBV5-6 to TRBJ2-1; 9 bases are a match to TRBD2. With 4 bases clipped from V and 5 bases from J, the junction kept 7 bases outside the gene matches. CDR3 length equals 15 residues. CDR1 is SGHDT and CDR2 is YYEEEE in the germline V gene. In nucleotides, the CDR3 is TGTGCCAGCAGCATAAGACTAGCGGTAGACAATGAGCAGTTCTTC. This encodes CASSIRLAVDNEQFF.

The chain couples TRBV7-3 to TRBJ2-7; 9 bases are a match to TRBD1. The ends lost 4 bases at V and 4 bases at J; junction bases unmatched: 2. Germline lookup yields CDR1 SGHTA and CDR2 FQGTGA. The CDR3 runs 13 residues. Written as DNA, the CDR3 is TGTGCCAGCAGCTGGGACAGGGTTTACGAGCAGTACTTC. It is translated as CASSWDRVYEQYF.

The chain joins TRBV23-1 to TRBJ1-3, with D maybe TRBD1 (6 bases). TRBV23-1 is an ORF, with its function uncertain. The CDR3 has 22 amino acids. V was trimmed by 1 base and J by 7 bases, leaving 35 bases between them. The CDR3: CASSQYCGNRAPHPPWRNTIYF. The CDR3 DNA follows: TGCGCCAGCAGTCAATATTGCGGGAACAGGGCGCCGCATCCACCGTGGAGGAACACCATATATTTT.

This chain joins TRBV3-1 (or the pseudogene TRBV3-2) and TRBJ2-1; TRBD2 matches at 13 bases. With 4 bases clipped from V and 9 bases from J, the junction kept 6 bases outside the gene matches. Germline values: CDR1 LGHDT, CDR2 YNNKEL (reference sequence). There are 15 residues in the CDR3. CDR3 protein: CASSLPGLAGREQFF. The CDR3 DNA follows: TGTGCCAGCAGCCTCCCGGGACTAGCGGGACGTGAGCAGTTCTTC.

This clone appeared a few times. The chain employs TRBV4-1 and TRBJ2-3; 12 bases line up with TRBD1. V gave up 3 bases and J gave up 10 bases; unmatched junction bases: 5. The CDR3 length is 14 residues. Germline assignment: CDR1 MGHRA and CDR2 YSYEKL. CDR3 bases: TGCGCCAGCAGCCACCTGGGACAGGGGGCTTCGCAGTATTTT. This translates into CASSHLGQGASQYF.

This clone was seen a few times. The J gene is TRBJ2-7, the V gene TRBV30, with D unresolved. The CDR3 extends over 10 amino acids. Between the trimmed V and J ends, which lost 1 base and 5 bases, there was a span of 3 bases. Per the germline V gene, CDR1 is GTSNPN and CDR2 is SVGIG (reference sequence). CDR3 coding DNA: TGTGCCTGGAGTGACAACGAGCAGTACTTC. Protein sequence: CAWSDNEQYF.

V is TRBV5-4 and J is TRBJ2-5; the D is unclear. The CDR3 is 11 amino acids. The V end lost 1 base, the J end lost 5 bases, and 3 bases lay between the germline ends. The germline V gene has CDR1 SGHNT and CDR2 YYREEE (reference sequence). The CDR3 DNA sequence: TGTGCCAGCAGCTTGATTGAGACCCAGTACTTC. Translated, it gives CASSLIETQYF. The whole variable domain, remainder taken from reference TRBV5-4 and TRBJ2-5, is ETGVTQSPTHLIKTRGQQVTLRCSSQSGHNTVSWYQQALGQGPQFIFQYYREEENGRGNFPPRFSGLQFPNYSSELNVNALELDDSALYLCASSLIETQYFGPGTRLLVL.

Here the CDR3 reads CASSGMLAERGEQFF. Written as DNA, the CDR3 is TGTGCCAGCTCAGGTATGCTAGCGGAGCGGGGTGAGCAGTTCTTC. V is TRBV18 and J is TRBJ2-1; 7 positions agree with TRBD2. This CDR3 has 15 amino acids. Germline V lookup: CDR1 KGHSH, CDR2 LQKENI. Trimming took 5 bases from V and 9 from J; bases not matched to a gene: 13.

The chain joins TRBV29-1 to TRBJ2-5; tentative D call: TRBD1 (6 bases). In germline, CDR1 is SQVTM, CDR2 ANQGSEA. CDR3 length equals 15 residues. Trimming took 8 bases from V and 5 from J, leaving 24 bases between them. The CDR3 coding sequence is TGCAGCTCAACTTCCCCGGGCAGGGGTTCGGAGACCCAGTACTTC. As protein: CSSTSPGRGSETQYF.

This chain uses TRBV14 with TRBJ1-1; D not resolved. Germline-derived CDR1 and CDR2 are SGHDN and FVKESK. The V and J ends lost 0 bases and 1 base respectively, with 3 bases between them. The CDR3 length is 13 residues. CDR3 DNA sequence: TGTGCCAGCAGCCAAGATAGGAACACTGAAGCTTTCTTT. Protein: CASSQDRNTEAFF.

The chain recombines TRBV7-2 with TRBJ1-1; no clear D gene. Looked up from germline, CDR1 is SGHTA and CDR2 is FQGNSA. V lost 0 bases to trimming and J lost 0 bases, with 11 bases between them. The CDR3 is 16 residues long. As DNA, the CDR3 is TGTGCCAGCAGCTTAGCGTCGCCAGTTATGAACACTGAAGCTTTCTTT. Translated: CASSLASPVMNTEAFF.

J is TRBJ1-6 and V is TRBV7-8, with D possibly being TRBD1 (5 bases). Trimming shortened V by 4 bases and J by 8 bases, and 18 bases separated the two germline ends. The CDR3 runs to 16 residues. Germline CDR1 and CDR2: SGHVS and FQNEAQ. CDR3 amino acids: CASSWSRGAKDSPLHF. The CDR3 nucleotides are TGTGCCAGCAGCTGGTCGAGAGGGGCAAAGGATTCACCCCTCCACTTT.

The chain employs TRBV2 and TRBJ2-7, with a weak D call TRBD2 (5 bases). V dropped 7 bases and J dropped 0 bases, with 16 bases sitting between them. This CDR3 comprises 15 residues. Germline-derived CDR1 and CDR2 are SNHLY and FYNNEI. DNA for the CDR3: TGTGCCAGCACCCCCCGAGCGGCCATCTCCTACGAGCAGTACTTC. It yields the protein CASTPRAAISYEQYF.

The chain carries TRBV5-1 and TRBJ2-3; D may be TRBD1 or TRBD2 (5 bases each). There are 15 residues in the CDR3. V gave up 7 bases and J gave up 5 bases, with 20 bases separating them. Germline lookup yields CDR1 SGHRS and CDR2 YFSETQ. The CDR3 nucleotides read TGCGCCAGCTCAAGGGAGCGAAAAGGGGTAGATACGCAGTATTTT. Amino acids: CASSRERKGVDTQYF. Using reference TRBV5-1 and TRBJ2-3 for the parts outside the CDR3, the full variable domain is KAGVTQTPRYLIKTRGQQVTLSCSPISGHRSVSWYQQTPGQGLQFLFEYFSETQRNKGNFPGRFSGRQFSNSRSEMNVSTLELGDSALYLCASSRERKGVDTQYFGPGTRLTVL.

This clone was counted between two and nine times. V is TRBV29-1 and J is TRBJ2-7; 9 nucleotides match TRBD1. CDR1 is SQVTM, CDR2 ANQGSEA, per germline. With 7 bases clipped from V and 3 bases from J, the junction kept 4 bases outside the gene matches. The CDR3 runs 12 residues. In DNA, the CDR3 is TGCAGCGCGGGGACAGGGAACTACGAGCAGTACTTC. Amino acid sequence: CSAGTGNYEQYF.

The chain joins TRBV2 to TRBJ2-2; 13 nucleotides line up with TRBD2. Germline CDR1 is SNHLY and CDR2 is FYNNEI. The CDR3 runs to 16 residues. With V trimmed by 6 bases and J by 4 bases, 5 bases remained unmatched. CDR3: CASRGTSGKGTGELFF. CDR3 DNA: TGTGCCAGCAGAGGGACTAGCGGGAAAGGCACCGGGGAGCTGTTTTTT.

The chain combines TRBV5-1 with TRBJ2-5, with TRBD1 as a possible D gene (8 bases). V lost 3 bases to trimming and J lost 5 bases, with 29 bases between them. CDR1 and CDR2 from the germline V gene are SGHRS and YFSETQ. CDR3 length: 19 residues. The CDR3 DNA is TGCGCCAGCAGCTCCTTCTCCGGGACAGGAGTGCGGGAGTGGGAGACCCAGTACTTC. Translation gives CASSSFSGTGVREWETQYF.

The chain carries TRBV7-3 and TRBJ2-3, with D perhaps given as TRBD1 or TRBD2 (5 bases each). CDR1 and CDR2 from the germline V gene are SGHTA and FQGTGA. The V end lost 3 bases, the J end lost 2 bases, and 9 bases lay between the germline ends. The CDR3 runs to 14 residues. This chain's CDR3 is CASSFGDVTDTQYF. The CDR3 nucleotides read TGTGCCAGCAGCTTTGGGGACGTCACAGATACGCAGTATTTT. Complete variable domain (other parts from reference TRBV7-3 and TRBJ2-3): GAGVSQTPSNKVTEKGKYVELRCDPISGHTALYWYRQSLGQGPEFLIYFQGTGAADDSGLPNDRFFAVRPEGSVSTLKIQRTERGDSAVYLCASSFGDVTDTQYFGPGTRLTVL.